This T cell receptor (beta chain) was identified in a study of OX40 agonist ivuxolimab in advanced cancers. Study details: The patients' treatment was ivuxolimab, an agonistic anti-OX40 (CD134) antibody. Patients undergoing dose escalation presented with hepatocellular carcinoma, melanoma, renal cell or head and neck cancer. Three partial responders included one hepatocellular carcinoma patient and two cutaneous melanoma patients.

Profiled with immunoSEQ multiplex PCR; TCRdb holds only in-frame clones, not every one. The sample has about 28,000 clones, approximately 90% seen once. Sample: CD4+ or CD8+ T cells sorted from blood, taken in a trial of the OX40 agonist ivuxolimab. The TCR was taken from an adult with an advanced solid tumor such as melanoma, head and neck, liver or kidney cancer.

DNA of the CDR3: TGCGCCAGCAGCCCAGGGGACGGAAGCACAGATACGCAGTATTTT. Translated, it gives CASSPGDGSTDTQYF. The chain joins TRBV4-1 to TRBJ2-3; D might be TRBD1 (6 bases). The CDR3 runs 15 residues. Trimming pared 4 bases from V and 0 bases from J, leaving 11 bases between. Germline V lookup: CDR1 MGHRA, CDR2 YSYEKL.